This entry lists 13 T cell receptor beta chains sequenced from one sample in a study of T cells expressing NK-cell markers. From its re-call of the 5' RACE reads, TCRdb lists each CDR3 protein once, without DNA. In total, the table holds 450,000 to 600,000 distinct CDR3 sequences. Sequenced input: blood T cells: a sorted CD56 or NKG2C T cell subset, CD4+ or CD8+ T cells, or bulk PBMC T cells (not recorded which). The receptors originated from a man between 18 and 35 years old in good health.

This chain joins TRBV4-2 and TRBJ2-3. Germline values: CDR1 LGHNA, CDR2 YNFKEQ. The CDR3 totals 14 residues. The CDR3 here is CASSQEVHTDTQYF.

The J gene is TRBJ2-7, the V gene TRBV5-1; TCRdb's assignment of TRBD1 cannot be checked, as there is no DNA. The V gene's germline CDR1 is SGHRS and CDR2 YFSETQ. The length of the CDR3 is 15 residues. The CDR3 loop is CASSSHRDRSYEQYF.

The CDR3: CASSHETLAGKQFF. The rearrangement joins TRBV7-2 to TRBJ2-1; TCRdb's D gene call, TRBD2, goes unchecked for lack of DNA. This CDR3 spans 14 amino acids. Germline lookup yields CDR1 SGHTA and CDR2 FQGNSA.

J is TRBJ1-4 and V is TRBV5-5. CDR1 and CDR2 from the germline V gene are SGHKS and YYEKEE (reference sequence). The CDR3 is made up of 16 amino acids. The CDR3 is CASSLEVPYRGEKLFF.

This chain links TRBV27 with TRBJ1-1; TCRdb returns TRBD1, unconfirmable since there is no DNA. The germline CDR1 and CDR2 sequences are MNHEY and SMNVEV (reference sequence). The CDR3 runs 13 residues. CDR3 protein: CASSLSGQYEAFF.

This chain uses TRBV29-1 with TRBJ2-3; TCRdb's assignment of TRBD1 cannot be checked, as there is no DNA. This CDR3 is 15 amino acids long. The germline V gene encodes CDR1 SQVTM and CDR2 ANQGSEA. This chain's CDR3 is CSVGTGGWGTDTQYF.

The V gene is TRBV27, the J gene TRBJ2-6; as DNA is missing, the TRBD1 call by TCRdb cannot be tested. CDR3 length equals 15 residues. Germline V gene data show CDR1 as MNHEY and CDR2 as SMNVEV (reference sequence). The CDR3 sequence: CASSFGGWKANVLTF.

The CDR3 sequence: CASHHVGGRNLNNEQFF. The gene calls are TRBV28 and TRBJ2-1; TCRdb calls TRBD1, which cannot be checked without DNA. The CDR3 totals 17 residues. CDR1 is MDHEN, CDR2 SYDVKM, per germline.

The chain is built from TRBV29-1 and TRBJ2-1; TCRdb gives TRBD2 as the D gene, but with no DNA this cannot be confirmed. The CDR3 extends over 14 amino acids. Germline CDR1 is SQVTM and CDR2 is ANQGSEA. The CDR3 sequence is CSVEALGFNGEQFF.

The chain joins TRBV4-1 to TRBJ2-5; as DNA is missing, the TRBD1 call by TCRdb cannot be tested. Germline values: CDR1 MGHRA, CDR2 YSYEKL. The CDR3 is 17 residues long. CDR3 protein: CASSKGTGGIDLETQYF.

V usage is TRBV27 and J usage is TRBJ2-5; TCRdb reports TRBD1, a call that lacks DNA to check it against. In germline, CDR1 is MNHEY, CDR2 SMNVEV (reference sequence). The CDR3 is made up of 13 amino acids. The CDR3 protein is CASRTGSLETQYF.

The genes are TRBV5-1 and TRBJ2-1; as DNA is missing, the TRBD2 call by TCRdb cannot be tested. Germline CDR1 and CDR2: SGHRS and YFSETQ. The length of the CDR3 is 14 residues. The CDR3 loop is CAGKVTSGSNEQFF.

This chain connects TRBV29-1 to TRBJ1-1; TCRdb names TRBD1, which stays unverified in the absence of DNA. This CDR3 has 14 residues. The germline V gene encodes CDR1 SQVTM and CDR2 ANQGSEA. The CDR3 is CSVGLQAQNTEAFF.